What follows describes a single TCR beta chain. The data derive from a study of blood T cell repertoires in COVID-19. About the research overall: Acute-phase and convalescent COVID-19 samples originated in the United States, Italy and Spain. In each case, the material was cDNA or gDNA derived from T cells, B-cell-depleted T cells, or PBMCs.

Authors' processing steps: Reference gene primer amplification in the assay estimated nucleated cell counts. Sequenced by immunoSEQ multiplex PCR; TCRdb stores in-frame clones only, minus some. V and J calls plus clone size are reproduced from that table; the DNA served to infer D and trimming. The profile shows around 240,000 clones, 75% to 90% of them singletons. The CDR3 contains 19 residues. Germline-derived CDR1 and CDR2 are SGHNT and YYREEE (reference sequence). V shed 0 bases, J shed 4 bases, and the junction held 13 bases outside the gene matches. This TCR was sampled from a woman younger than 45 who had recovered from COVID-19. The sample consisted of peripheral blood. V gene TRBV5-4 combines with J gene TRBJ2-3; 11 bases fit TRBD2. DNA of the CDR3: TGTGCCAGCAGCTTGGGTACTAGCGGGGGCCCCCTCGGATCAGATACGCAGTATTTT. Its translation: CASSLGTSGGPLGSDTQYF.